The 26 T cell receptor beta chains below all came from one sample that was sequenced in a study of shared clonotypes between healthy human individuals. Measured with immunoSEQ multiplex PCR; TCRdb has only the in-frame clones, and not every one. The sample lists some 2.3 million clones, roughly 93% occurring once. Sequenced: naive CD4+ T cells from PBMCs. The subset here: CD45RA+ positively selected. The receptor source for this set is a man aged 18 to 29 in good health. Some clones in this sample may be carry-over from other donors' samples.

The chain is built from TRBV29-1 and TRBJ2-5, with D possibly matching TRBD1 (6 bases). Germline V gives CDR1 SQVTM, CDR2 ANQGSEA. The CDR3 covers 14 residues. V lost 4 bases and J lost 5, with 17 bases in between. In nucleotides, the CDR3 is TGCAGCGTTGCTATACAGGGCCGCCGGGAGACCCAGTACTTC. It specifies CSVAIQGRRETQYF.

This sequence joins TRBV29-1 and TRBJ1-5; a weak D match, TRBD1 (5 bases). The ends were cut back, 4 bases at V and 4 bases at J, with 17 bases in the middle. Germline V CDR1 and CDR2: SQVTM, ANQGSEA. The CDR3 is 15 residues long. For the CDR3, the DNA is TGCAGCGTTGGGGGCCGGGGCAGTGGGAATCAGCCCCAGCATTTT. It translates to CSVGGRGSGNQPQHF. Looking up the rest from reference TRBV29-1 and TRBJ1-5 gives the full variable domain: SAVISQKPSRDICQRGTSLTIQCQVDSQVTMMFWYRQQPGQSLTLIATANQGSEATYESGFVIDKFPISRPNLTFSTLTVSNMSPEDSSIYLCSVGGRGSGNQPQHFGDGTRLSIL.

Concerning this clone itself: The identical CDR3 is also encoded by other nucleotide sequences in the sample. The chain combines TRBV18 with TRBJ2-2; TRBD2 is a possible D gene (6 bases). Looked up from germline, CDR1 is KGHSH and CDR2 is LQKENI. The V end lost 3 bases, the J end lost 2 bases, and 7 bases lay between the germline ends. CDR3 length equals 14 residues. CDR3 DNA: TGTGCCAGCTCACCGGGACTTAACACCGGGGAGCTGTTTTTT. It specifies CASSPGLNTGELFF.

The rearrangement uses TRBV6-5 and TRBJ1-1, with 8 bases lining up with TRBD1. The trim removed 5 bases at V and 5 bases at J, leaving 7 bases unmatched. The CDR3 extends over 14 amino acids. Germline CDR1 MNHEY, CDR2 SVGAGI. CDR3 sequence: CASSAADRATEAFF. The CDR3 nucleotides read TGTGCCAGCAGTGCCGCGGACAGGGCGACTGAAGCTTTCTTT.

The CDR3 sequence is CASSSGVTRGTDTQYF. The CDR3 DNA reads as TGTGCCAGCAGCTCGGGCGTTACAAGGGGGACAGATACGCAGTATTTT. The V call is TRBV7-3, the J call TRBJ2-3, with D possibly being TRBD1 (6 bases). Between the trimmed V and J ends, which lost 4 bases and 3 bases, there was a span of 17 bases. This CDR3 has 16 amino acids. Germline V gives CDR1 SGHTA, CDR2 FQGTGA.

The genes are TRBV4-2 and TRBJ2-1, with 16 nucleotides matching TRBD2. In germline, CDR1 is LGHNA, CDR2 YNFKEQ. The CDR3 length is 21 residues. The trim removed 3 bases at V and 5 bases at J, leaving 16 bases unmatched. The CDR3 loop reads CASSHFWLGTSGRARNNEQFF. Written as DNA, the CDR3 is TGTGCCAGCAGCCACTTCTGGTTGGGGACTAGCGGGAGGGCCAGGAACAATGAGCAGTTCTTC.

This rearrangement joins TRBV6-5 to TRBJ2-7; 7 bases line up with TRBD1. Trimming removed 11 bases from V and 4 bases from J; junction bases left unmatched: 14. Germline V lookup: CDR1 MNHEY, CDR2 SVGAGI. The CDR3 is 14 residues long. This CDR3 is CASRTGQNKYEQYF. CDR3 sequence (DNA): TGTGCCTCAAGGACGGGACAGAATAAATACGAGCAGTACTTC.

The chain combines TRBV27 with TRBJ2-1; D possibly corresponds to TRBD1 (6 bases). Between the trimmed V and J ends, which lost 4 bases and 1 base, there was a span of 20 bases. The CDR3 loop spans 18 amino acids. Germline V CDR1 and CDR2: MNHEY, SMNVEV (reference sequence). CDR3 DNA sequence: TGTGCCAGCAGTTCCCTACGGACAGCTAACCCATCCTACAATGAGCAGTTCTTC. This translates into CASSSLRTANPSYNEQFF.

The rearrangement joins TRBV28 to TRBJ2-7; 10 bases align to TRBD2. Germline V gene data show CDR1 as MDHEN and CDR2 as SYDVKM. This CDR3 contains 15 residues. Losses at the gene ends were 9 bases for V and 5 bases for J; bases not matched to a gene: 13. CDR3 nucleotides: TGTGCCAGTAAACTCCCCGGACTAGCGGCCCACGAGCAGTACTTC. It specifies CASKLPGLAAHEQYF.

The gene calls are TRBV4-1 and TRBJ1-2; 7 bases are a match to TRBD1. Trimming cost V 0 bases and J 4 bases; bases outside gene matches: 8. The CDR3 spans 16 residues. In germline, CDR1 is MGHRA, CDR2 YSYEKL. The CDR3 sequence: CASSQDDRVWSYGYTF. DNA of the CDR3: TGCGCCAGCAGCCAAGATGACAGGGTGTGGAGCTATGGCTACACCTTC.

The gene calls are TRBV5-5 and TRBJ2-7; a weak D match, TRBD1 (5 bases). Germline V gives CDR1 SGHKS, CDR2 YYEKEE (reference sequence). V lost 3 bases to trimming and J lost 5 bases, with 24 bases between them. The CDR3 length is 17 residues. CDR3 residues: CASSSLDDSRYSDEQYF. DNA of the CDR3: TGTGCCAGCAGCTCGCTTGATGACAGCAGATATTCGGACGAGCAGTACTTC.

The CDR3 DNA sequence: TGTGCCAGCAGCTGGGGGCGGGGAGCGGGAGAGATAAGTGAGCAGTTCTTC. It codes for CASSWGRGAGEISEQFF. The chain employs TRBV7-8 and TRBJ2-1; 8 bases align to TRBD2. V shed 4 bases and J 9 bases; nucleotides not matched to a gene: 17. Germline V gene lookup returns CDR1 SGHVS and CDR2 FQNEAQ. The CDR3 length is 17 residues.

This clone has only a few counts. V and J are TRBV2 and TRBJ2-3; 8 nucleotides line up with TRBD1. Germline assignment: CDR1 SNHLY and CDR2 FYNNEI. V shed 5 bases, J shed 5 bases, and the junction held 12 bases outside the gene matches. This CDR3 comprises 16 residues. The CDR3 bases are TGTGCCAGCAGTCAAAGTACAGGGGGTAGGGGAGATACGCAGTATTTT. It translates to CASSQSTGGRGDTQYF.

The rearrangement uses TRBV30 and TRBJ2-7; a weak D match, TRBD1 (5 bases). CDR1 is GTSNPN, CDR2 SVGIG, per germline (reference sequence). The CDR3 has 11 amino acids. The CDR3 nucleotides read TGTGTTGCAGGGAACTCCTACGAGCAGTACTTC. Its protein is CVAGNSYEQYF.

On this clone itself: Within the sample, other DNA sequences also encode this same CDR3. V usage is TRBV7-6 and J usage is TRBJ1-3; no firm D call. Germline V gene data show CDR1 as SGHVS and CDR2 as FNYEAQ. The CDR3 covers 14 residues. V was cut by 1 base and J by 0 bases, with 4 bases left in between. CDR3 amino acids: CASSLGGSGNTIYF. In DNA, the CDR3 is TGTGCCAGCAGCTTAGGGGGCTCTGGAAACACCATATATTTT.

This clone was picked up one time. This rearrangement joins TRBV27 to TRBJ2-2, with D possibly being TRBD1 (5 bases). Germline assignment: CDR1 MNHEY and CDR2 SMNVEV (reference sequence). The CDR3 is made up of 14 amino acids. V was cut by 6 bases and J by 6 bases, with 14 bases left in between. In DNA, the CDR3 is TGTGCCAGCAGAGGGGTCCCAGCGTCCGGGGAGCTGTTTTTT. This gives the protein CASRGVPASGELFF.

The rearrangement uses TRBV6-5 and TRBJ2-7; TRBD1 is a possible D gene (6 bases). V was trimmed by 2 bases and J by 2 bases, leaving 16 bases between them. The germline V gene encodes CDR1 MNHEY and CDR2 SVGAGI. There are 16 residues in the CDR3. The CDR3: CASSYHRQALPYEQYF. CDR3 sequence (DNA): TGTGCCAGCAGTTACCACCGACAGGCTTTACCCTACGAGCAGTACTTC.

This clone was observed a handful of times. The chain recombines TRBV4-3 with TRBJ1-2; the match to TRBD1 covers 11 bases. The V gene end was trimmed by 0 bases and the J gene end by 8 bases; junction bases not matched to a gene: 8. Germline CDR1 reads LGHNA; CDR2 reads YSLEER. This CDR3 is built from 16 residues. CDR3 DNA: TGCGCCAGCAGCCAAGAATACGGACAGGGGGCGAAGGGCTACACCTTC. Translation: CASSQEYGQGAKGYTF.

The rearrangement joins TRBV7-9 to TRBJ2-5; possibly TRBD1 or TRBD2 for D (5 bases each). This CDR3 region has 14 residues. Germline V lookup: CDR1 SEHNR, CDR2 FQNEAQ (reference sequence). Deletions cut 2 bases from V and 4 bases from J, with 11 bases between. The CDR3 region is CASSLSGTPETQYF. The DNA of the CDR3 is TGTGCCAGCAGCTTATCCGGGACCCCAGAGACCCAGTACTTC.

CDR3 in amino acids: CASSQDWPRGLGYGYTF. CDR3 bases: TGCGCCAGCAGCCAAGATTGGCCCAGGGGGCTGGGCTATGGCTACACCTTC. V usage is TRBV4-3 and J usage is TRBJ1-2, with 8 nucleotides matching TRBD1. The V gene's germline CDR1 is LGHNA and CDR2 YSLEER. V trimming: 0 bases; J trimming: 4 bases; junction bases outside the gene matches: 10. CDR3 length: 17 amino acids.

The rearrangement uses TRBV5-1 and TRBJ1-2; tentative D call: TRBD1 (5 bases). There are 14 residues in the CDR3. Trimming shortened V by 6 bases and J by 8 bases, and 20 bases separated the two germline ends. Germline CDR1 reads SGHRS; CDR2 reads YFSETQ. The CDR3 spells CASTDSTDPGGYTF. The CDR3 DNA is TGCGCCAGCACCGACTCGACAGACCCCGGAGGCTACACCTTC.

The chain is built from TRBV4-3 and TRBJ2-7; D perhaps matches TRBD2 (5 bases). This CDR3 has 14 residues. The germline CDR1 and CDR2 sequences are LGHNA and YSLEER. The ends were cut back, 1 base at V and 6 bases at J, with 13 bases in the middle. CDR3 protein: CASSQAPRAGEQYF. CDR3 bases: TGCGCCAGCAGCCAAGCACCGCGGGCGGGCGAGCAGTACTTC.

This rearrangement joins TRBV15 to TRBJ2-3; no clear D gene. Trimming cost V 2 bases and J 4 bases, with 10 bases left between them. The length of the CDR3 is 14 residues. The germline gives CDR1 LNHNV, CDR2 YYDKDF (reference sequence). CDR3 amino acids: CATSRNTPPDTQYF. The CDR3 nucleotides read TGTGCCACCAGCAGAAATACCCCTCCAGATACGCAGTATTTT.

The chain is built from TRBV9 and TRBJ1-4; tentative D call: TRBD1 (6 bases). V lost 0 bases and J lost 8, with 11 bases in between. Germline values: CDR1 SGDLS, CDR2 YYNGEE. The CDR3 is 14 amino acids. CDR3 loop: CASSVATGSEKLFF. CDR3 DNA sequence: TGTGCCAGCAGCGTAGCTACAGGGAGCGAAAAACTGTTTTTT.

The V call is TRBV7-3, the J call TRBJ2-6; D call uncertain. The CDR3 is made up of 15 amino acids. The ends were cut back, 5 bases at V and 0 bases at J, with 8 bases in the middle. The germline V gene has CDR1 SGHTA and CDR2 FQGTGA. The CDR3 reads CASSPLVSGANVLTF. As DNA, the CDR3 is TGTGCCAGCAGCCCCTTGGTCTCTGGGGCCAACGTCCTGACTTTC.

This sequence joins TRBV5-1 and TRBJ1-4; D is ambiguous. This CDR3 region has 12 residues. Looked up from germline, CDR1 is SGHRS and CDR2 is YFSETQ. With 2 bases removed from V and 5 bases from J, the gap between germline ends came to 4 bases. Here the CDR3 DNA reads TGCGCCAGCAGCTTCCTGAATGAAAAACTGTTTTTT. Encoded protein: CASSFLNEKLFF.